A single sample gave rise to the 24 T cell receptor beta chains below, sequenced in a study of T-cell reconstitution after alpha-beta-depleted transplantation in children. Unique molecular identifiers were used in preparing the TCRbeta library. TCRdb re-called the PCR reads through MiXCR, storing one row per CDR3 protein. In the table there are about 200,000 distinct CDR3 sequences, approximately 6.9% of which are singletons. This specimen consisted of PBMCs, obtained before TCRalphabeta/CD19-depleted stem cell transplant. Receptors originate from a boy aged 2 to 10 with acute lymphoblastic leukemia, due to receive a stem cell transplant.

This clonotype occurred many times. The chain uses TRBV10-3 and TRBJ2-2; D tentatively fits TRBD1 or TRBD2 (5 bases each). The CDR3 is made up of 18 amino acids. CDR1 ENHRY and CDR2 SYGVKD come from the germline V gene. The V end lost 6 bases, the J end lost 0 bases, and 20 bases lay between the germline ends. The CDR3 sequence is CAISSSTGGGTNTGELFF. CDR3 DNA sequence: TGTGCCATCAGCAGCTCCACTGGGGGTGGAACGAACACCGGGGAGCTGTTTTTT.

This clonotype came up many times. The V gene is TRBV10-2, the J gene TRBJ2-1, with D possibly being TRBD1 (6 bases). Germline V gene sequence: CDR1 WSHSY, CDR2 SAAADI. Trimming pared 3 bases from V and 0 bases from J, leaving 15 bases between. The CDR3 covers 17 residues. The CDR3 loop reads CASSDPRTDSSYNEQFF. The CDR3 nucleotides read TGCGCCAGCAGTGACCCCCGGACAGACAGCTCCTACAATGAGCAGTTCTTC.

There are many counts of this clonotype. Here the CDR3 DNA reads TGCGCCAGCAGCCGGACAGGGCGAACAGATACGCAGTATTTT. It is translated as CASSRTGRTDTQYF. This chain connects TRBV10-2 to TRBJ2-3, with TRBD1 matching over 8 bases. CDR3 length: 14 amino acids. Germline assignment: CDR1 WSHSY and CDR2 SAAADI. The ends lost 6 bases at V and 3 bases at J; junction bases unmatched: 5.

This clonotype was observed at least ten times. The gene calls are TRBV12-3 or TRBV12-4 and TRBJ2-7; D is possibly TRBD1 (6 bases). Trimming cost V 3 bases and J 3 bases, with 15 bases left between them. The CDR3 totals 15 residues. CDR3 bases: TGTGCCAGCAGTTTGGGTGTGGTAGGGGGCTACGAGCAGTACTTC. Protein: CASSLGVVGGYEQYF.

This clonotype appeared many times. The genes are TRBV29-1 and TRBJ1-1; possibly TRBD1 for D (6 bases). The germline CDR1 and CDR2 sequences are SQVTM and ANQGSEA. This CDR3 spans 15 amino acids. The ends were cut back, 6 bases at V and 4 bases at J, with 21 bases in the middle. CDR3: CSVPLSHRVGTEAFF. The CDR3 nucleotides read TGCAGCGTCCCCCTTAGCCACAGGGTGGGCACTGAAGCTTTCTTT.

This clonotype was counted many times. The chain links TRBV18 to TRBJ2-3, with 7 nucleotides matching TRBD1. The germline CDR1 and CDR2 sequences are KGHSH and LQKENI. The length of the CDR3 is 16 residues. The V segment lost 2 bases and the J segment 2 bases; nucleotides outside the gene matches: 7. In DNA form, the CDR3 reads TGTGCCAGCTCACCAGCGACAGGGATATCCACAGATACGCAGTATTTT. It encodes CASSPATGISTDTQYF.

Ten or more counts support this clonotype. The J gene is TRBJ1-5, the V gene TRBV27, with D tentatively TRBD1 (6 bases). CDR1 is MNHEY and CDR2 is SMNVEV in the germline V gene (reference sequence). V was trimmed by 4 bases and J by 7 bases, leaving 14 bases between them. This CDR3 is built from 14 residues. The CDR3 DNA is TGTGCCAGCAGTTGGGGCAGGGGCGAGCAGCCCCAGCATTTT. Its protein product is CASSWGRGEQPQHF.

This rearrangement joins TRBV4-3 to TRBJ1-2, with a weak D call TRBD1 (6 bases). Germline V gene data show CDR1 as LGHNA and CDR2 as YSLEER. The CDR3 covers 14 residues. V was pared by 4 bases and J by 5 bases, with 14 bases between. CDR3 sequence: CASSPAGVLYGYTF. For the CDR3, the DNA is TGCGCCAGCAGCCCAGCAGGGGTTCTTTATGGCTACACCTTC.

This clonotype was observed at least ten times. The V gene is TRBV20-1, the J gene TRBJ2-3; TRBD2 matches at 10 bases. The germline V gene encodes CDR1 DFQATT and CDR2 SNEGSKA (reference sequence). This CDR3 comprises 17 residues. V was clipped by 5 bases and J by 5 bases; unmatched bases: 16. CDR3 bases: TGCAGTGCTCCTAGGGGGGCTAGCGGGAGCTTGCAAGATACGCAGTATTTT. Its translation: CSAPRGASGSLQDTQYF.

Many counts were recorded for this clonotype. In DNA, the CDR3 is TGTGCCAGCAGTTTGGGGAGGACAGAGCTTTATGGCTACACCTTC. Translating gives CASSLGRTELYGYTF. The V call is TRBV28, the J call TRBJ1-2, with a weak D call TRBD1 (6 bases). The CDR3 totals 15 residues. Germline CDR1 and CDR2: MDHEN and SYDVKM. V shed 3 bases and J shed 5 bases, with 16 bases lying between them.

This clonotype was detected ten times or more. This chain joins TRBV7-9 and TRBJ2-2; D perhaps matches TRBD2 (5 bases). The germline gives CDR1 SEHNR, CDR2 FQNEAQ (reference sequence). Trimming removed 6 bases from V and 6 bases from J, with 8 bases in between. The CDR3 is made up of 12 amino acids. CDR3 nucleotides: TGTGCCAGCAGTCGGGGTGCCGGGGAGCTGTTTTTT. This encodes CASSRGAGELFF.

This clonotype was detected ten times or more. The chain has TRBV29-1 and TRBJ2-7; tentative D call: TRBD1 (6 bases). Germline lookup yields CDR1 SQVTM and CDR2 ANQGSEA. The CDR3 contains 15 residues. Trimming cost V 4 bases and J 3 bases, with 19 bases left between them. The CDR3 loop is CSVGGGPLAHYEQYF. The CDR3 DNA follows: TGCAGCGTTGGAGGGGGACCCCTGGCCCACTACGAGCAGTACTTC.

This clonotype was found many times. The V and J genes are TRBV29-1 and TRBJ2-7; 8 nucleotides align to TRBD2. CDR1 and CDR2 (germline): SQVTM, ANQGSEA. V trimming: 6 bases; J trimming: 2 bases; junction bases outside the gene matches: 6. The CDR3 runs to 13 residues. This CDR3 is CSVGTSGPYEQYF. CDR3 coding DNA: TGCAGCGTCGGAACTAGCGGTCCCTACGAGCAGTACTTC.

V gene TRBV29-1 combines with J gene TRBJ2-6; weak D call: TRBD1 (5 bases). Germline V gene data show CDR1 as SQVTM and CDR2 as ANQGSEA. This CDR3 is built from 16 residues. V gave up 0 bases and J gave up 4 bases, with 13 bases separating them. CDR3 protein: CSVEEGQVRGANVLTF. The CDR3 DNA is TGCAGCGTTGAAGAGGGGCAGGTTCGCGGGGCCAACGTCCTGACTTTC.

This clonotype appeared many times. The V call is TRBV20-1, the J call TRBJ1-5; 8 nucleotides agree with TRBD1. Germline assignment: CDR1 DFQATT and CDR2 SNEGSKA (reference sequence). V was pared by 6 bases and J by 6 bases, with 7 bases of the junction left unmatched. This CDR3 comprises 13 residues. CDR3 nucleotides: TGCAGTGCGAGGGACAGGAACGGTCAGCCCCAGCATTTT. Amino acid sequence: CSARDRNGQPQHF.

The rearrangement joins TRBV28 to TRBJ1-1; 7 bases line up with TRBD1. Germline CDR1 reads MDHEN; CDR2 reads SYDVKM. There are 17 residues in the CDR3. J was trimmed by 0 bases and V by 5 bases; bases with no gene match: 12. CDR3 loop: CASSEFTGALMNTEAFF. DNA of the CDR3: TGTGCCAGCAGTGAGTTTACAGGGGCCCTAATGAACACTGAAGCTTTCTTT.

The chain links TRBV28 to TRBJ2-3; D may be TRBD2 (6 bases). V lost 5 bases and J 1 base, leaving 19 bases between the germline ends. Germline V gene sequence: CDR1 MDHEN, CDR2 SYDVKM. The length of the CDR3 is 17 residues. The CDR3 DNA sequence: TGTGCCAGCAGTACACCCGGGACTTACGGGGGCACAGATACGCAGTATTTT. As protein: CASSTPGTYGGTDTQYF.

The CDR3 DNA is TGTGCCAGCAGCGGACCGGGACTAGCGGGGGGTCTTACCAAAAACATTCAGTACTTC. This translates into CASSGPGLAGGLTKNIQYF. The chain couples TRBV4-2 to TRBJ2-4, with TRBD2 matching over 15 bases. V lost 5 bases to trimming and J lost 2 bases; unmatched junction nucleotides: 10. Germline values: CDR1 LGHNA, CDR2 YNFKEQ. CDR3 length: 19 residues.

This clonotype occurred many times. This rearrangement joins TRBV24-1 to TRBJ1-5; D uncertain. From germline, CDR1 is KGHDR and CDR2 SFDVKD. CDR3 size: 12 residues. V lost 4 bases and J lost 6, with 6 bases in between. The CDR3 DNA is TGTGCCACCAGTGAAACAACTCAGCCCCAGCATTTT. This encodes CATSETTQPQHF.

The V gene is TRBV6-1, the J gene TRBJ1-4; TRBD1 aligns across 8 bases. With 5 bases clipped from V and 4 bases from J, the junction kept 6 bases outside the gene matches. CDR3 size: 15 residues. Germline V gives CDR1 MNHNS, CDR2 SASEGT. This chain's CDR3 is CASSPQGAGNEKLFF. CDR3 sequence (DNA): TGTGCCAGCAGTCCTCAGGGGGCGGGTAATGAAAAACTGTTTTTT.

The V call is TRBV5-1, the J call TRBJ2-3, with a possible D match to TRBD1 (5 bases). Per germline, CDR1 SGHRS and CDR2 YFSETQ. CDR3 length equals 15 residues. Trimming left V 0 bases short and J 2 bases short, with 10 bases between. The DNA of the CDR3 is TGCGCCAGCAGCTTGGGCGACAGTCCCACAGATACGCAGTATTTT. This sequence encodes CASSLGDSPTDTQYF.

This clonotype was counted at least ten times. The rearrangement joins TRBV2 to TRBJ1-2; TRBD1 is a possible D gene (5 bases). Between the trimmed V and J ends, which lost 7 bases and 4 bases, there was a span of 10 bases. The CDR3 loop spans 12 amino acids. Germline V lookup: CDR1 SNHLY, CDR2 FYNNEI. The DNA for the CDR3 is TGTGCCAGCAAGGGCAGGGTCTATGGCTACACCTTC. This gives the protein CASKGRVYGYTF.

This clonotype was observed many times. This rearrangement joins TRBV20-1 to TRBJ2-7, with 9 bases that match TRBD1. Trimming at V came to 6 bases and at J to 7 bases, leaving 13 bases not matched to a gene. The CDR3 has 14 amino acids. Germline V gene sequence: CDR1 DFQATT, CDR2 SNEGSKA (reference sequence). For the CDR3, the DNA is TGCAGTGCACACCCGGGACAGGGAATTTTTGAGCAGTACTTC. It translates to CSAHPGQGIFEQYF.

This clonotype was counted a few times. The V gene is TRBV28, the J gene TRBJ2-2; the match to TRBD1 covers 10 bases. J was trimmed by 3 bases and V by 6 bases; bases with no gene match: 16. CDR1 and CDR2 (germline): MDHEN, SYDVKM. The CDR3 contains 19 residues. The CDR3 reads CASSPRPRTGGRYTGELFF. The CDR3 DNA sequence: TGTGCCAGCAGCCCTCGCCCGAGGACAGGGGGAAGGTACACCGGGGAGCTGTTTTTT.